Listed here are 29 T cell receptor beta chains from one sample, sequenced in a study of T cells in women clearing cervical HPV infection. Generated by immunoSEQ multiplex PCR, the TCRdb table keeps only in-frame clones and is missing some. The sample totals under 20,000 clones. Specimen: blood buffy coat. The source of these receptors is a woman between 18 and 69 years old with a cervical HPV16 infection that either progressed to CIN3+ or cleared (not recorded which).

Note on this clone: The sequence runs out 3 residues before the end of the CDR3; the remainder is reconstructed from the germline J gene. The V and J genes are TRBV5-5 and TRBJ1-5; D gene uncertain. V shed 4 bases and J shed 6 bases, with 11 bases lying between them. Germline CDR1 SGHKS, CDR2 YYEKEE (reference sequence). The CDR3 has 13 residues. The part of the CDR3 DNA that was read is TGTGCCAGCAGCAACTACCTAGGTCAGCCC. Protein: CASSNYLGQP. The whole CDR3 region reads CASSNYLGQPQHF.

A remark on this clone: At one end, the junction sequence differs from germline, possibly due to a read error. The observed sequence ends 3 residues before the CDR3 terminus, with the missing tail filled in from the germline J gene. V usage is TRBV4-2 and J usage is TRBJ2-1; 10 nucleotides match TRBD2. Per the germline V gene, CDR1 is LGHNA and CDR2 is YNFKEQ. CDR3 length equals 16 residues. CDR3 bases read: TGCGCCAGCAGCCAGGTTAGCGGGGGGTACTACAATGAG. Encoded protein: CASSQVSGGYYNE. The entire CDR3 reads CASSQVSGGYYNEQFF.

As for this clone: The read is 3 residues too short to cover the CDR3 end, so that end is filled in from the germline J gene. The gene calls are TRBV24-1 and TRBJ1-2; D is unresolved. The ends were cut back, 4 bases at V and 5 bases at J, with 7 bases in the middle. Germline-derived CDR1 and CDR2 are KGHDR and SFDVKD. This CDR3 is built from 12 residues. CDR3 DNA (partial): TGTGCCACCAGTGACGGTCGGTATGGC. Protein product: CATSDGRYG. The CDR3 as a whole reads CATSDGRYGYTF.

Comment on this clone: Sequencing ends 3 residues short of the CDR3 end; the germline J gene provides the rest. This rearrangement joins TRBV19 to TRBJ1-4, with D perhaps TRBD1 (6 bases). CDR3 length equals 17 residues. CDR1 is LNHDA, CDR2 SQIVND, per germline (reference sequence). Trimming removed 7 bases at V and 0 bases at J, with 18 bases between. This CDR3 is CASTSRGAGATNEKLFF. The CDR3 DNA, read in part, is TGTGCCAGTACCTCCCGGGGGGCAGGAGCAACTAATGAAAAA.

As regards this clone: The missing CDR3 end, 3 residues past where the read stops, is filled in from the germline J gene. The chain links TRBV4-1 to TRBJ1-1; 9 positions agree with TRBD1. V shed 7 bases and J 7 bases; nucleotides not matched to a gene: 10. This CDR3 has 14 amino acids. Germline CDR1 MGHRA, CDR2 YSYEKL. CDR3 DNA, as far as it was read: TGCGCCAGCACTCTCTCCGGGACAGGGTTTGAA. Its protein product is CASTLSGTGFE. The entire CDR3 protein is CASTLSGTGFEAFF.

This chain's CDR3 is CAWSVSGGSTEAFF. The sequenced CDR3 bases are TGTGCCTGGAGTGTAAGCGGGGGTAGCACTGAA. The rearrangement links TRBV30 to TRBJ1-1; D is possibly TRBD1 (5 bases). The observed sequence ends 3 residues before the CDR3 terminus, with the missing tail filled in from the germline J gene. Germline CDR1 is GTSNPN and CDR2 is SVGIG (reference sequence). The CDR3 runs to 14 residues. V gave up 0 bases and J gave up 4 bases, with 12 bases separating them. The variable domain in full, completed from reference TRBV30 and TRBJ1-1, reads SQTIHQWPATLVQPVGSPLSLECTVEGTSNPNLYWYRQAAGRGLQLLFYSVGIGQISSEVPQNLSASRPQDRQFILSSKKLLLSDSGFYLCAWSVSGGSTEAFFGQGTRLTVV.

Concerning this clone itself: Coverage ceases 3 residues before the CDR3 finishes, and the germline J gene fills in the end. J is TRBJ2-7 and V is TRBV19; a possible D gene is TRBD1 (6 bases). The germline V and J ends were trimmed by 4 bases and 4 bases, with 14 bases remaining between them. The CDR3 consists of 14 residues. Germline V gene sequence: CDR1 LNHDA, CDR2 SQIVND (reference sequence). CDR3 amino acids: CASSTTGTTYEQYF. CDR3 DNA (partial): TGTGCCAGTAGTACCACCGGGACAACGTACGAG.

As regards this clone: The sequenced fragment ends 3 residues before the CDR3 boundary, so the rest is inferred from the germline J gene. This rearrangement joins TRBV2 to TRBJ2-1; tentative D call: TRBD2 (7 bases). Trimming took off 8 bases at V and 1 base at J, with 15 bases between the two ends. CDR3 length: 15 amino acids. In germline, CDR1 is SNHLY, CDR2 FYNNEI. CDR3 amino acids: CASDGGHGSYNEQFF. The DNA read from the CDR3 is TGTGCCAGCGACGGGGGGCATGGGTCCTACAATGAG.

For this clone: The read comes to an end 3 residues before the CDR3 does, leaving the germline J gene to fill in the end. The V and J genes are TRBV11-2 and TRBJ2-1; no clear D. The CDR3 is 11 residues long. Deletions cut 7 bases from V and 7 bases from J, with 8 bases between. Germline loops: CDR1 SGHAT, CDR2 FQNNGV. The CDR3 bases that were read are TGTGCCAGCACCCTTTATAATGAG. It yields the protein CASTLYNE. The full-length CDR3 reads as CASTLYNEQFF.

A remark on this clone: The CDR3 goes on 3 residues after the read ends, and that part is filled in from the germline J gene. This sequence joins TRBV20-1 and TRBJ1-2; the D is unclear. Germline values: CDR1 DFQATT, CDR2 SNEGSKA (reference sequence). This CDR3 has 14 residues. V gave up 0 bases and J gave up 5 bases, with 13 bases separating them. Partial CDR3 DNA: TGCAGTGCTAGAGATAGTGTGAAGCCGTATGGC. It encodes CSARDSVKPYG. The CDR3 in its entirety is CSARDSVKPYGYTF.

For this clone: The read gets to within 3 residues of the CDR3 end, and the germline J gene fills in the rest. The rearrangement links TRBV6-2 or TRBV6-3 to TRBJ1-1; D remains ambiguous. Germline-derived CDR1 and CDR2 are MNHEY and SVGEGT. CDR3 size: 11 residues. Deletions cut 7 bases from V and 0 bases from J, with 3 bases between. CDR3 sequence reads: CASNMNTEAFF. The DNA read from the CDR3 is TGTGCCAGCAATATGAACACTGAA.

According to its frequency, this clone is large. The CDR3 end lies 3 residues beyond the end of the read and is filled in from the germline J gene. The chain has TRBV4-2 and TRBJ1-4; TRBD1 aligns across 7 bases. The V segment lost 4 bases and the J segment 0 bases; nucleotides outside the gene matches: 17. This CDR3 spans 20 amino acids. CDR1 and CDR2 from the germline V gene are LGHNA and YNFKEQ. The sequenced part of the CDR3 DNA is TGTGCCAGCAGCCTCCGTAACGGGACAGTGAGGGATTCAACTAATGAAAAA. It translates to CASSLRNGTVRDSTNEK. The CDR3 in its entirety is CASSLRNGTVRDSTNEKLFF.

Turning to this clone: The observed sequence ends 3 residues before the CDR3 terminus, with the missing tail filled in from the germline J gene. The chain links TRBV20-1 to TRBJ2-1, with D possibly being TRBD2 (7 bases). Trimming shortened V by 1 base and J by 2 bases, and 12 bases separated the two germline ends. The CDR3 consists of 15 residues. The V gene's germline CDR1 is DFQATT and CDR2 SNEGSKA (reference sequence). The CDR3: CSARGGGPTYNEQFF. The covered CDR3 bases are TGCAGTGCTAGAGGGGGGGGCCCGACCTACAATGAG.

The CDR3 loop reads CASSDKQWAEAFF. The CDR3 bases that were read are TGTGCCAGCAGTGATAAACAGTGGGCTGAA. The gene calls are TRBV6-1 and TRBJ1-1; D not resolved. The read ends 3 residues shy of where the CDR3 ends; the end is completed using the germline J gene. V was shortened by 3 bases and J by 6 bases, with 11 bases between the two germline ends. The germline V gene has CDR1 MNHNS and CDR2 SASEGT. The CDR3 covers 13 residues.

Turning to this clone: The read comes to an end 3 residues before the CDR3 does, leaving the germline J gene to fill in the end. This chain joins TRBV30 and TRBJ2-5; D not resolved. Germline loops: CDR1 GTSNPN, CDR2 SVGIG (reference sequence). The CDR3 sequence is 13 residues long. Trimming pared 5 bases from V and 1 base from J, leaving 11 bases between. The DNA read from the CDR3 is TGTGCCTGGGAACTACAACGCCAAGAGACC. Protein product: CAWELQRQET. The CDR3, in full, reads CAWELQRQETQYF.

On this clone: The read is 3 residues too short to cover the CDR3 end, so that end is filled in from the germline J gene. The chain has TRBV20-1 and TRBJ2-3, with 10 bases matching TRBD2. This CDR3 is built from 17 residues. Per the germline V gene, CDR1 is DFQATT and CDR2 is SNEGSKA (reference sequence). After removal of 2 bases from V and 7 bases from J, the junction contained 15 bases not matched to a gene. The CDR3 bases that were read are TGCAGTGCTAGACCCTCCGGGGTTAGCGGGGGGAAAAATACG. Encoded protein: CSARPSGVSGGKNT. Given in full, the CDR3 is CSARPSGVSGGKNTQYF.

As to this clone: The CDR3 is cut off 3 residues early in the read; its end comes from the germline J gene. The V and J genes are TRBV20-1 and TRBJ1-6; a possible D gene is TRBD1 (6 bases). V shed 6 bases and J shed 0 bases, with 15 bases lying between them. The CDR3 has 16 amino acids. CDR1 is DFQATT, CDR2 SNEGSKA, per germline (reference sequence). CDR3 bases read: TGCAGTGCCCACCGGGACACGAGCTCCTATAATTCACCC. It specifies CSAHRDTSSYNSP. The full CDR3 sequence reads CSAHRDTSSYNSPLHF.

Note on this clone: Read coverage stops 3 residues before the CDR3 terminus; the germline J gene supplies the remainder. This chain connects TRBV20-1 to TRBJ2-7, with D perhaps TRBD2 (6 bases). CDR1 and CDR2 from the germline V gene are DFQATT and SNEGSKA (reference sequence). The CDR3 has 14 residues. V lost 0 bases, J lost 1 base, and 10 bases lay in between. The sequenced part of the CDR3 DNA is TGCAGTGCTAGAGATTGGGCGGGGTCCTACGAG. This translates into CSARDWAGSYE. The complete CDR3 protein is CSARDWAGSYEQYF.

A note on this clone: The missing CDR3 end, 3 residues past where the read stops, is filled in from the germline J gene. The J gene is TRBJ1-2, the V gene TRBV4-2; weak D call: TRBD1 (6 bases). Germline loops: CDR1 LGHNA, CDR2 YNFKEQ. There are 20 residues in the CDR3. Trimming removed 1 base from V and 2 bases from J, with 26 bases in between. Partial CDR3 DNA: TGTGCCAGCAGCCAAGCGGTCTGGTCGGTGTCAGGGGCCCCCAACTATGGC. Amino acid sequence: CASSQAVWSVSGAPNYG. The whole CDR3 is CASSQAVWSVSGAPNYGYTF.

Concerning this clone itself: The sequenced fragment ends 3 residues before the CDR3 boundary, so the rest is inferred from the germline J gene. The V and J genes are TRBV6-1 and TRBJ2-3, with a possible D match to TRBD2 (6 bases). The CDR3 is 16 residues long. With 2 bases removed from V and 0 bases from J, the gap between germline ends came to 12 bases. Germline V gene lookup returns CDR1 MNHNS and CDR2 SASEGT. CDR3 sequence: CASSEFSSGSTDTQYF. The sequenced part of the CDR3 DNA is TGTGCCAGCAGTGAATTTAGTAGCGGAAGCACAGATACG.

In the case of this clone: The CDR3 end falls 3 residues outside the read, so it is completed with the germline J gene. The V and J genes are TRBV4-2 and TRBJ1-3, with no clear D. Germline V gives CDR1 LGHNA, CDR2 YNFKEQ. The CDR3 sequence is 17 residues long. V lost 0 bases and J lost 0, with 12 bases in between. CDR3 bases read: TGTGCCAGCAGCCAAGAGTACAGATTCTACTCTGGAAACACC. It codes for CASSQEYRFYSGNT. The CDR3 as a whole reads CASSQEYRFYSGNTIYF.

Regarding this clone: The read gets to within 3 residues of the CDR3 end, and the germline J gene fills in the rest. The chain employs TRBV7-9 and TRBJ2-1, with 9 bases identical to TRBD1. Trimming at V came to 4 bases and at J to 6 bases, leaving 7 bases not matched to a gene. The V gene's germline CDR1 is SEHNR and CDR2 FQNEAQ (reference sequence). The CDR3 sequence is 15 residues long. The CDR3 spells CASSSRDRAGNEQFF. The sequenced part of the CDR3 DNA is TGTGCCAGCAGCTCTAGGGACAGGGCCGGCAATGAG.

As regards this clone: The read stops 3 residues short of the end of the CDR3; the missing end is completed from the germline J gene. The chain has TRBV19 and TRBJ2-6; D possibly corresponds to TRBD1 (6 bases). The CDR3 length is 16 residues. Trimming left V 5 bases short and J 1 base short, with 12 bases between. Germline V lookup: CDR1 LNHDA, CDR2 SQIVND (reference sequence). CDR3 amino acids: CASSETGLSGANVLTF. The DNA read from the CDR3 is TGTGCCAGTAGTGAAACAGGGTTGTCTGGGGCCAACGTC.

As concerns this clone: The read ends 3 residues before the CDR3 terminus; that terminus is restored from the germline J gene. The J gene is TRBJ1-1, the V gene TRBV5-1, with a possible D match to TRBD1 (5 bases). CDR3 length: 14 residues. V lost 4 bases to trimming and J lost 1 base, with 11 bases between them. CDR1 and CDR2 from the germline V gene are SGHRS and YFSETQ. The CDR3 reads CASSKDRSNTEAFF. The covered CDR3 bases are TGCGCCAGCAGCAAAGACAGATCGAACACTGAA.

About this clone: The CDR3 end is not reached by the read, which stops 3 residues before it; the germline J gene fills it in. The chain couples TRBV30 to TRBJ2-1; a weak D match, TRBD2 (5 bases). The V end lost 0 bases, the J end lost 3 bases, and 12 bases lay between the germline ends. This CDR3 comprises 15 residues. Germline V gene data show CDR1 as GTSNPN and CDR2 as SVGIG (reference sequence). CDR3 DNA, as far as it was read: TGTGCCTGGAGTGTACGTGGGCGGGTCTACAATGAG. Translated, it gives CAWSVRGRVYNE. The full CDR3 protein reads CAWSVRGRVYNEQFF.

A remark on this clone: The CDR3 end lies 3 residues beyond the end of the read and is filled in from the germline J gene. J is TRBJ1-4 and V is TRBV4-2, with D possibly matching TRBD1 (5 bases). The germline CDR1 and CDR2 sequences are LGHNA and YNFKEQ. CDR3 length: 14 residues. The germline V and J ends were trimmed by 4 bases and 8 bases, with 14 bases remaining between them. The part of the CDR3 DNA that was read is TGTGCCAGCAGCCCAACTTCAGGGTACGAAAAA. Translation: CASSPTSGYEK. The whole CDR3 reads CASSPTSGYEKLFF.

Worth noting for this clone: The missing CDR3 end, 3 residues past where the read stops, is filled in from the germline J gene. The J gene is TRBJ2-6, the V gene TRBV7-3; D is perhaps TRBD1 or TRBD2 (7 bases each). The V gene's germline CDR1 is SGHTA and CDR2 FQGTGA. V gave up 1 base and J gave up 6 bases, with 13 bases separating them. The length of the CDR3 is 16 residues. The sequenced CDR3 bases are TGTGCCAGCAGCTTAATGGGAGGGGGCGAGGCCAACGTC. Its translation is CASSLMGGGEANV. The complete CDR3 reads CASSLMGGGEANVLTF.

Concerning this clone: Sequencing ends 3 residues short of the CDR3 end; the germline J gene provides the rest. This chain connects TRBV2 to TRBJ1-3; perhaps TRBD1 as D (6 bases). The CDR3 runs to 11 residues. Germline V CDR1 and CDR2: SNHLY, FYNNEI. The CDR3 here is CASSPTGSIYF. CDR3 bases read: TGTGCCAGCAGTCCGACAGGCTCC.

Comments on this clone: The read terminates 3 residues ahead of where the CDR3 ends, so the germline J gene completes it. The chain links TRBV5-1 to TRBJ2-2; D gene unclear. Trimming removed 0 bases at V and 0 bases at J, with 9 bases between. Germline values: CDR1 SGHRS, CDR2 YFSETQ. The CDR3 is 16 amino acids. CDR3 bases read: TGCGCCAGCAGCTTGGAGCGTCAAGCGAACACCGGGGAG. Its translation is CASSLERQANTGE. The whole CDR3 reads CASSLERQANTGELFF. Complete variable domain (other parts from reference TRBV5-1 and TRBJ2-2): KAGVTQTPRYLIKTRGQQVTLSCSPISGHRSVSWYQQTPGQGLQFLFEYFSETQRNKGNFPGRFSGRQFSNSRSEMNVSTLELGDSALYLCASSLERQANTGELFFGEGSRLTVL.